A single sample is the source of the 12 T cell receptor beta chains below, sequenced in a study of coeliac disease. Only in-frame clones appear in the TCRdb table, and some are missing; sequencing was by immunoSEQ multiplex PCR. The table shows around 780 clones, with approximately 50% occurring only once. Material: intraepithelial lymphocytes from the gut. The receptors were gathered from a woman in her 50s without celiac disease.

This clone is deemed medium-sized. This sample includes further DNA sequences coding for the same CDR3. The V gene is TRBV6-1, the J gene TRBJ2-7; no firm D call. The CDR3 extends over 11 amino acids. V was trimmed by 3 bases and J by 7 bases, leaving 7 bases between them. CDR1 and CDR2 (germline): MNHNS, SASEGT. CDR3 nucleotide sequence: TGTGCCAGCAGTGAGGAGAGAGAGCAGTACTTC. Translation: CASSEEREQYF.

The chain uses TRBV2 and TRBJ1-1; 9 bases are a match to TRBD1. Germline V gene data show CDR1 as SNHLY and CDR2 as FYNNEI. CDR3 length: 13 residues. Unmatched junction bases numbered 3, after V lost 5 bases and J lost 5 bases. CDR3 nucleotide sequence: TGTGCCAGCAGTTTGGACAGGGGAACTGAAGCTTTCTTT. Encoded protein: CASSLDRGTEAFF.

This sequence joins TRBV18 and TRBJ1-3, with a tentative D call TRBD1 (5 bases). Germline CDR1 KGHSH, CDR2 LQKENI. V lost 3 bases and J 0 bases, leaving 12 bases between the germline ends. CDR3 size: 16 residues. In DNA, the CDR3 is TGTGCCAGCTCACCTCAAGGGGCAGCCTCTGGAAACACCATATATTTT. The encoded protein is CASSPQGAASGNTIYF.

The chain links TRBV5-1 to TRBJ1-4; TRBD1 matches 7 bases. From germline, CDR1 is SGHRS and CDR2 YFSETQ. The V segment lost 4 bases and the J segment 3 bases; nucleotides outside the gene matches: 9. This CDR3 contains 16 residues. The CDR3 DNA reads TGCGCCAGCAGCGGGGACACAGGGGTGGCTAATGAAAAACTGTTTTTT. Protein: CASSGDTGVANEKLFF.

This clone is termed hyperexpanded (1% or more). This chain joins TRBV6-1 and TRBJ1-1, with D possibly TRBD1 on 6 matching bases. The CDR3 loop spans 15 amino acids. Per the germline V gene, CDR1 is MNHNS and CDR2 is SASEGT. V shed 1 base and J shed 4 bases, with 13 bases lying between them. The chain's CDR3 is CASSEEGQGSTEAFF. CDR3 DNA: TGTGCCAGCAGTGAAGAGGGGCAGGGGAGCACTGAAGCTTTCTTT.

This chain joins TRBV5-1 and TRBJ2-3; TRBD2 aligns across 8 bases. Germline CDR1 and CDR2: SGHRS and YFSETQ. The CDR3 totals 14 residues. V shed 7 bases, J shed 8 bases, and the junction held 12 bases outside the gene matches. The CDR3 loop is CASASSGGAGTQYF. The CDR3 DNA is TGCGCCAGCGCCTCGTCCGGGGGGGCAGGTACGCAGTATTTT.

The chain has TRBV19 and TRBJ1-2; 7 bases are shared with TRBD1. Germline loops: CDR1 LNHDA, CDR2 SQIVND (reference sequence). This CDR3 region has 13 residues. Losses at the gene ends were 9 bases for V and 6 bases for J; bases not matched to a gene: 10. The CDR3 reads CASSRQGVHGYTF. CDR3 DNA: TGTGCCAGCTCAAGACAGGGAGTCCATGGCTACACCTTC.

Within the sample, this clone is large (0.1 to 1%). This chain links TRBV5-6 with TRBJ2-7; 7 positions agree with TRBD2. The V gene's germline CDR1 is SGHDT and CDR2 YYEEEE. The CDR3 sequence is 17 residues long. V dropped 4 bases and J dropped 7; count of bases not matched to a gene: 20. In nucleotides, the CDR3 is TGTGCCAGCAGCCGGCCAGGGATGGGGCGGGGGACGGAAGAGCAGTACTTC. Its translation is CASSRPGMGRGTEEQYF.

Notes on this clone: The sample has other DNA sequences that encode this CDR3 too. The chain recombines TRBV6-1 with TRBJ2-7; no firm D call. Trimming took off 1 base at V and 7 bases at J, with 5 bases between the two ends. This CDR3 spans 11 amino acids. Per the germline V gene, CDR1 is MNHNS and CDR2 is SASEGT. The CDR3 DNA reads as TGTGCCAGCAGTGAAGAGAGGGAGCAGTACTTC. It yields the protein CASSEEREQYF.

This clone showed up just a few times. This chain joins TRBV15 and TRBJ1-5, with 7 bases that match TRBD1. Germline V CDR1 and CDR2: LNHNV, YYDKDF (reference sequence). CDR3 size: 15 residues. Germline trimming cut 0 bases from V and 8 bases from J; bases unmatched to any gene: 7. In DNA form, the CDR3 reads TGTGCCACCAGCAGAGATGGTAGGGGGCGAGAGCCCCAGCATTTT. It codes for CATSRDGRGREPQHF.

The CDR3 is CGIFSRITQSRANVLTF. CDR3 nucleotides: TGTGGCATATTCTCTAGGATAACACAAAGCCGGGCCAACGTCCTGACTTTC. The rearrangement joins TRBV8-2 to TRBJ2-6; the D segment call TRBD2 is taken from the table without a DNA check. TRBV8-2 is labeled a pseudogene. The CDR3 sequence is 17 residues long.

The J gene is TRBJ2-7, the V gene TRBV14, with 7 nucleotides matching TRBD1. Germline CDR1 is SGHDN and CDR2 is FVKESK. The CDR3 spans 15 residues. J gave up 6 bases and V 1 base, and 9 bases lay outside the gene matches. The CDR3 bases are TGTGCCAGCAGCCAAGCTATCGGACAGGCCGCCGAGCAGTACTTC. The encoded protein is CASSQAIGQAAEQYF.